This T cell receptor (beta chain) was identified during a study of OX40 agonist ivuxolimab in advanced cancers. Overall study: Patients with prior anti-PD-1, anti-PD-L1 or anti-CTLA-4 therapy were eligible; 40% had some.

Details on this clone: The target antigen is unknown.

The CDR3 spans 15 residues. Germline lookup yields CDR1 SGHRS and CDR2 YFSETQ. After removal of 6 bases from V and 1 base from J, the junction contained 7 bases not matched to a gene. Findings and limits, study-wide: There were also nonresponders showing low normalized T-cell clonal expansion. Relatively little clonal expansion, among the lowest observed, appeared in partial responders at 0.1-3.0 mg/kg. The study found that CD8+ T cells averaged more expanded clones than CD4+.

Only in-frame clones appear in the TCRdb table, and some are missing; sequencing was by immunoSEQ multiplex PCR. Found here are 50,000 to 70,000 clones, over 75% of them singletons; the top ten hold more than 9.5%. The source of this sequence is an adult with an advanced solid tumor such as melanoma, head and neck, liver or kidney cancer. This specimen consisted of CD4+ or CD8+ T cells sorted from blood, obtained in a trial of the OX40 agonist ivuxolimab. The rearrangement joins TRBV5-1 to TRBJ2-5; 9 nucleotides match TRBD2. The CDR3 loop reads CASTIAGVPQETQYF. The CDR3 coding sequence is TGCGCCAGCACCATAGCGGGAGTCCCCCAAGAGACCCAGTACTTC.